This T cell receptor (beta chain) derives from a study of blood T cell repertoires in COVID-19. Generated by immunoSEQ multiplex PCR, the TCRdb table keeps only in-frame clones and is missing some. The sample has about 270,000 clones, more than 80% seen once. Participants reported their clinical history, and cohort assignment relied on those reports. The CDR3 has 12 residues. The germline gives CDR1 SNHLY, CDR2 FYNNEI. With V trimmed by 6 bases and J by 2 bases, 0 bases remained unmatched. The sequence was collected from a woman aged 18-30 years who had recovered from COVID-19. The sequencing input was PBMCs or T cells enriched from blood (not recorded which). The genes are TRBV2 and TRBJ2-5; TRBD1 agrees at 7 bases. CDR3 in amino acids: CASRDRQETQYF. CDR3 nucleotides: TGTGCCAGCAGGGACAGGCAAGAGACCCAGTACTTC.